This entry is about one TCR beta chain. No antigen is known for it. The record originates from a study of cytomegalovirus exposure and HLA in healthy donors. The study, taken as a whole, reports: Follow-up analysis found HLA locus-dependent TCR association rates, highest for DRB1 and lowest for HLA-C. Under in vitro conditions, a few CMV-associated chains were confirmed as specific for CMV antigens. Among TCR sequences, most were rare, though some public TCRs appeared in many donors.

This CDR3 is built from 14 residues. Germline CDR1 and CDR2: SGHTA and FQGNSA. With 4 bases removed from V and 2 bases from J, the gap between germline ends came to 12 bases. The PCR had 60 Vbeta and 13 Jbeta primers. Only in-frame clones appear in the TCRdb table, and some are missing; sequencing was by immunoSEQ multiplex PCR. The sample gives roughly 120,000 clones, under 80% of which show up once; around 7.7% is in the top ten. The chain carries TRBV7-2 and TRBJ2-7; weak D call: TRBD1 (7 bases). The origin of this receptor is a woman in her forties or fifties in good health and CMV-seropositive. The sequencing input was PBMCs. Here the CDR3 reads CASSSQGGPYEQYF. Here the CDR3 DNA reads TGTGCCAGCAGCTCCCAGGGGGGTCCCTACGAGCAGTACTTC.